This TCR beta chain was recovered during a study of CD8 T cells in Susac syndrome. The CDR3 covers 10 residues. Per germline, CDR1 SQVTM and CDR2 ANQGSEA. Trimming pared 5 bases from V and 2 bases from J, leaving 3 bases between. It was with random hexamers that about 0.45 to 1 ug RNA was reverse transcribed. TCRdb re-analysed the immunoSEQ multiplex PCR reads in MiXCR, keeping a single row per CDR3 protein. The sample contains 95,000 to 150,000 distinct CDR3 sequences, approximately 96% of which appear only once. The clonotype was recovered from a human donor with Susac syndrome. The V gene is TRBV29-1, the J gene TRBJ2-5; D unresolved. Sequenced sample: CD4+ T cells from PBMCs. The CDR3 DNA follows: TGCAGCGTTCAGCAAGAGACCCAGTACTTC. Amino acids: CSVQQETQYF.